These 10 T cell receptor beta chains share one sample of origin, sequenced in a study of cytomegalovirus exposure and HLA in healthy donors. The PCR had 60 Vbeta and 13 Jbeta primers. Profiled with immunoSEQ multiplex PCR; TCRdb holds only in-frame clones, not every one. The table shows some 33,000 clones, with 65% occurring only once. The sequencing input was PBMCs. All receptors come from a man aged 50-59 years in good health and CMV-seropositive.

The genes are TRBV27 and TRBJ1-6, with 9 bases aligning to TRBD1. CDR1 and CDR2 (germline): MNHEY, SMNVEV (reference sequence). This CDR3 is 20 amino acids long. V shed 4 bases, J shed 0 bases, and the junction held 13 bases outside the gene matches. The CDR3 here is CASSYRKQGAHSSYNSPLHF. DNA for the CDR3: TGTGCCAGCAGTTACCGAAAACAGGGGGCCCATAGCTCCTATAATTCACCCCTCCACTTT.

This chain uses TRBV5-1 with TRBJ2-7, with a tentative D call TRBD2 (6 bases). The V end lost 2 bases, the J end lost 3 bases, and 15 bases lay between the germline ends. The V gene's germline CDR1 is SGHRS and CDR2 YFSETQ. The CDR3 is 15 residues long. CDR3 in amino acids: CASSFSSGAGYEQYF. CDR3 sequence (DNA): TGCGCCAGCAGCTTTTCTTCGGGAGCCGGCTACGAGCAGTACTTC.

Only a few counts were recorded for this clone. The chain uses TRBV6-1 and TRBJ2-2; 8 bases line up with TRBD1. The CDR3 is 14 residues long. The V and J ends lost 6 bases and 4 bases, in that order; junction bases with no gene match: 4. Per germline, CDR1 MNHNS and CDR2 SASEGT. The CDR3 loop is CASRDRVITGELFF. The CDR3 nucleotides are TGTGCCAGCAGGGACAGGGTGATCACCGGGGAGCTGTTTTTT.

The CDR3 DNA sequence: TGTGCCAGCAGCTTAGGGTGGGGGGGCAGTGATACGCAGTATTTT. Its protein is CASSLGWGGSDTQYF. The J gene is TRBJ2-3, the V gene TRBV7-6; tentatively, D is TRBD2 (7 bases). The germline V and J ends were trimmed by 1 base and 6 bases, with 14 bases remaining between them. From germline, CDR1 is SGHVS and CDR2 FNYEAQ. The CDR3 contains 15 residues.

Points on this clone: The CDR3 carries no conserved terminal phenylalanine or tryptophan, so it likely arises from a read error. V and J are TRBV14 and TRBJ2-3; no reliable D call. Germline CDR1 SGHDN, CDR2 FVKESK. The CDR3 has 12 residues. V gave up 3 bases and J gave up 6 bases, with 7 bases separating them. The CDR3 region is CASSHIRDTQYL. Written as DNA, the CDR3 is TGTGCCAGCAGCCACATCAGGGATACGCAGTATCTT.

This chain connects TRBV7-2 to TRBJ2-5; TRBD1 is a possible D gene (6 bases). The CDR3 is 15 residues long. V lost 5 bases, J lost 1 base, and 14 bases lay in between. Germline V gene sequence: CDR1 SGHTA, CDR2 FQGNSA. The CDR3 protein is CASSRPGHLQETQYF. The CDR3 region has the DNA TGTGCCAGCAGCCGACCGGGACACCTCCAAGAGACCCAGTACTTC.

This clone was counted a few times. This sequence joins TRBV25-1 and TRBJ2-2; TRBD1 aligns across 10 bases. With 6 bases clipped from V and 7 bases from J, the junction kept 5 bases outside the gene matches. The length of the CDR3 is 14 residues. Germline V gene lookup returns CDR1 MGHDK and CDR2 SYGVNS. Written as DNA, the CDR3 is TGTGCCAGCAGCCCGACAGGGGGCAGCGGGGAGCTGTTTTTT. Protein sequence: CASSPTGGSGELFF.

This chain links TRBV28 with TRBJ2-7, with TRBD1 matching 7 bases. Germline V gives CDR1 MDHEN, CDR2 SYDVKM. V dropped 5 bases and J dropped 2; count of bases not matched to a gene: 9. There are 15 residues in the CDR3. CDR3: CASSIAGTAAYEQYF. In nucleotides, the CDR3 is TGTGCCAGCAGTATAGCCGGGACAGCGGCCTACGAGCAGTACTTC.

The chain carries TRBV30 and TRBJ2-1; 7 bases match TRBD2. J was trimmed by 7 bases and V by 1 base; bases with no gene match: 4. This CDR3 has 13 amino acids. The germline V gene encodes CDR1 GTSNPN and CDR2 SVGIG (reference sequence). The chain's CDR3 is CAWSGLGGNEQFF. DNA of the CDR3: TGTGCCTGGAGTGGATTGGGGGGGAATGAGCAGTTCTTC.

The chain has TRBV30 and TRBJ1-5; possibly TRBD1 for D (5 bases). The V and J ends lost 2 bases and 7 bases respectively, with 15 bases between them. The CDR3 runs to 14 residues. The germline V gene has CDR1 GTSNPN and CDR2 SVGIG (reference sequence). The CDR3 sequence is CAWSSGDVFQPQHF. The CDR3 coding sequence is TGTGCCTGGAGTTCGGGGGACGTGTTCCAGCCCCAGCATTTT.